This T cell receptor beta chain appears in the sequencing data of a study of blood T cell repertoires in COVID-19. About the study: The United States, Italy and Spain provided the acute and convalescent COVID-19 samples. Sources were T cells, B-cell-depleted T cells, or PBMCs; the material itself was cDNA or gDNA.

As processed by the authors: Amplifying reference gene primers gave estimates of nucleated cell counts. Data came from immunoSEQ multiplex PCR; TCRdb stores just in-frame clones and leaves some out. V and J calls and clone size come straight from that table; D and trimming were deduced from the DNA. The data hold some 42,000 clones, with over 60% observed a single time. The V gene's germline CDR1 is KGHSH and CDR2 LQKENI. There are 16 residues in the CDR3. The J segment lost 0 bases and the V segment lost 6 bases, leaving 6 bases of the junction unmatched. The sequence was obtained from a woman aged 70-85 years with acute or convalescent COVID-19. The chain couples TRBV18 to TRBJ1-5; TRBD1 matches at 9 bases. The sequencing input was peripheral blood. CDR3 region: CASSQTGGHSNQPQHF. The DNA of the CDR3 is TGTGCCAGCTCGCAAACAGGGGGCCATAGCAATCAGCCCCAGCATTTT. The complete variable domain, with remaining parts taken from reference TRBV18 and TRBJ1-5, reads NAGVMQNPRHLVRRRGQEARLRCSPMKGHSHVYWYRQLPEEGLKFMVYLQKENIIDESGMPKERFSAEFPKEGPSILRIQQVVRGDSAAYFCASSQTGGHSNQPQHFGDGTRLSIL.